The clone carrying this T cell receptor (beta chain) was observed a few times. In germline, CDR1 is SGHTA, CDR2 FQGNSA. The CDR3 sequence is 15 residues long. The entry originates in a study of identical twins. TCRdb fed the 5' RACE reads into MiXCR, producing one record per CDR3 protein. This table holds 1,800,000 or so distinct CDR3 sequences, less than 40% found once. Sample: cord blood. The sequence was collected from a newborn girl in good health. The chain combines TRBV7-2 with TRBJ2-4; D perhaps matches TRBD2 (6 bases). The J call is doubtful: the DNA matches TRBJ2-7 better. The CDR3 bases are TGTGCCAGCACCCCATGGGGCGCTAGCGTCTACGAGCAGTACTTC. It specifies CASTPWGASVYEQYF.